The rows below give T cell receptor beta chains drawn from one sample of a study of blood T cell repertoires in COVID-19. Sequenced by immunoSEQ multiplex PCR; TCRdb stores in-frame clones only, minus some. The sample contains 200,000 to 250,000 clones, 80% to 95% of which appear only once. Input material: peripheral blood. The receptors were gathered from a man in his sixties with COVID-19, enrolled during active disease. Each CDR3 is given with its conserved first and last residue. The order of the fields is clone size, V gene, CDR3 protein. Clone size is given for some rows only: seen once, a few or many times, or a class if the clone is expanded.

clone_size: .
v_call: TRBV27
cdr3_aa: CASSDPGGLNYNEQFF

clone_size: .
v_call: TRBV28
cdr3_aa: CASSLLTGFYEQYF

clone_size: .
v_call: TRBV12-3/TRBV12-4
cdr3_aa: CASRIGNNEKLFF

clone_size: .
v_call: TRBV30
cdr3_aa: CAWSVSWTSGSYNEQFF

clone_size: .
v_call: TRBV10-2
cdr3_aa: CASSPQGSFEKLFF

clone_size: .
v_call: TRBV7-2
cdr3_aa: CASSLESGGPNLAQYF

clone_size: .
v_call: TRBV6-1
cdr3_aa: CASSGFGGRDKNIQYF

clone_size: .
v_call: TRBV3-1/TRBV3-2
cdr3_aa: CASSQAGGPYEQYF

clone_size: .
v_call: TRBV5-5
cdr3_aa: CASSQTLGGYNEQFF

clone_size: .
v_call: TRBV9
cdr3_aa: CASSVTGSSGNTIYF

clone_size: .
v_call: TRBV5-1
cdr3_aa: CASRRTSGSSYNEQFF

clone_size: .
v_call: TRBV2
cdr3_aa: CASSVDRVNTEAFF

clone_size: once
v_call: TRBV5-1
cdr3_aa: CASSLGLSTTNEKLFF

clone_size: once
v_call: TRBV28
cdr3_aa: CASRGVGTGTYEQYF

clone_size: once
v_call: TRBV9
cdr3_aa: CASSVGTGVRTEAFF

clone_size: .
v_call: TRBV29-1
cdr3_aa: CSVDRNTEAFF

clone_size: few
v_call: TRBV19
cdr3_aa: CASHRGQESQPQHF

clone_size: .
v_call: TRBV13
cdr3_aa: CASSLGQGNSPLHF

clone_size: .
v_call: TRBV11-1
cdr3_aa: CASSSRQPNNSPLHF

clone_size: many
v_call: TRBV4-1
cdr3_aa: CASRGAGGASVEQFF

clone_size: .
v_call: TRBV6-5
cdr3_aa: CASISGNTIYF

clone_size: .
v_call: TRBV20-1
cdr3_aa: CSASGGRVDEKLFF

clone_size: .
v_call: TRBV6-5
cdr3_aa: CASSYSPDRYEQYF

clone_size: .
v_call: TRBV6-2/TRBV6-3
cdr3_aa: CASSYGQETIEAFF

clone_size: .
v_call: TRBV5-4
cdr3_aa: CASSWVSSGDEQFF

clone_size: once
v_call: TRBV12-3/TRBV12-4
cdr3_aa: CASDSGGRELFF

clone_size: .
v_call: TRBV9
cdr3_aa: CASSVSAQSYEQYF

clone_size: .
v_call: TRBV28
cdr3_aa: CASSRLAGANEQFF

clone_size: once
v_call: TRBV28
cdr3_aa: CASRRHTGELFF

clone_size: .
v_call: TRBV27
cdr3_aa: CASSVRLSQPQHF

clone_size: .
v_call: TRBV3-1/TRBV3-2
cdr3_aa: CASSHRGTEAKNIQYF

clone_size: .
v_call: TRBV2
cdr3_aa: CASSGTSSYNEQFF

clone_size: .
v_call: TRBV6-5
cdr3_aa: CASGAPAEVYGYTF

clone_size: .
v_call: TRBV30
cdr3_aa: CAWSVGPPNEKLFF

clone_size: once
v_call: TRBV7-9
cdr3_aa: CASSLGGQGGAFF

clone_size: .
v_call: TRBV11-2
cdr3_aa: CASSKGTSGEETQYF

clone_size: .
v_call: TRBV15
cdr3_aa: CATSRDLGLAGGPAKNIQYF

clone_size: .
v_call: TRBV6-2/TRBV6-3
cdr3_aa: CASSWTGSGYTF

clone_size: .
v_call: TRBV5-6
cdr3_aa: CASSLAAGLGRNEQFF

clone_size: .
v_call: TRBV19
cdr3_aa: CASSQRQSGANVLTF

clone_size: .
v_call: TRBV27
cdr3_aa: CASSYRVSLTNEKLFF

clone_size: .
v_call: TRBV19
cdr3_aa: CASSLSGIQPQHF

clone_size: .
v_call: TRBV20-1
cdr3_aa: CSASLAGGLGVEQYF

clone_size: once
v_call: TRBV10-2
cdr3_aa: CASTAPGTDSPLHF

clone_size: .
v_call: TRBV10-3
cdr3_aa: CAISEGGRFGNEQFF

clone_size: .
v_call: TRBV5-1
cdr3_aa: CASSSQGGPYEQYF

clone_size: .
v_call: TRBV14
cdr3_aa: CASSQAGSTGELFF

clone_size: .
v_call: TRBV5-1
cdr3_aa: CASSIQGNTGELFF

clone_size: .
v_call: TRBV11-2
cdr3_aa: CASSLEKGPEWTQYF

clone_size: .
v_call: TRBV3-1/TRBV3-2
cdr3_aa: CASSQSETNEKLFF

clone_size: .
v_call: TRBV6-6
cdr3_aa: CASNGADRFYGYTF

clone_size: .
v_call: TRBV6-2/TRBV6-3
cdr3_aa: CASSYSTVLRRPDF